Listed below are T cell receptor beta chains from one sample, sequenced in a study of T-cell memory formation after mild COVID-19. Each CDR3 protein gets one entry after TCRdb re-called the 5' RACE reads with MiXCR. Of about 400,000 distinct CDR3 sequences in the sample, less than 25% were seen once. Material: PBMCs or a T cell subset sorted from them (not recorded which). These TCRs come from an adult woman who had mild COVID-19 (a few samples of this study predate the infection). Cell type and time point are not known. Each CDR3 is given with its conserved first and last residue. D genes are given only for firm matches. Expanded clones are given a class, and other clones once, few, many or no size at all.

clone size | D gene | J gene | V gene | CDR3 DNA | CDR3 protein
few | . | TRBJ1-1 | TRBV4-3 | TGCGCCAGCAGCCAAGACTATTCCGGGTTCAGCACTGAAGCTTTCTTT | CASSQDYSGFSTEAFF
few | . | TRBJ2-1 | TRBV7-3 | TGTGCCAGCAGTCTTAGCGGTTCAAAGGTAGGGGAGCAGTTCTTC | CASSLSGSKVGEQFF
many | . | TRBJ2-1 | TRBV6-2/TRBV6-3 | TGTGCCACTCTCCGGGACTTATCTACAATCAATGAGCAGTTCTTC | CATLRDLSTINEQFF
. | . | TRBJ1-4 | TRBV20-1 | TGCAGTGCTAGAGATCGCAGGGGTGATGAAAAACTGTTTTTT | CSARDRRGDEKLFF
. | . | TRBJ2-1 | TRBV14 | TGTTCCAGCAGCCGCAGTTTGCGGGGCAGGGGGAGCTACAATGAGCAGTTCTTC | CSSSRSLRGRGSYNEQFF
few | . | TRBJ1-1 | TRBV12-3/TRBV12-4 | TGTGCCAGCAGTTACAGGGTGAACACTGAAGCTTTCTTT | CASSYRVNTEAFF
. | TRBD1 | TRBJ1-1 | TRBV19 | TGTGCCAGTAGTTCACCGGACAGGGGGCGAGGGAATGCTTTCTTT | CASSSPDRGRGNAFF
. | TRBD1 | TRBJ2-7 | TRBV6-5 | TGTGCCAGCAGTCGTGGGACAGCTTACTACGAGCAGTACTTC | CASSRGTAYYEQYF
. | . | TRBJ2-5 | TRBV4-2 | TGTGCCAGCAGCCAAGACGCGGGGTTTGGGGAAGAGACCCAGTACTTC | CASSQDAGFGEETQYF
few | . | TRBJ2-1 | TRBV7-9 | TGTGCCAGCCCCGGGTTAGTACTGAGCTCCTACAATGAGCAGTTCTTC | CASPGLVLSSYNEQFF
. | . | TRBJ2-3 | TRBV2 | TGTGCCAGCAGTTTACAGGGAGGGAGCACAGATACGCAGTATTTT | CASSLQGGSTDTQYF
few | . | TRBJ2-5 | TRBV4-2 | TGTGCCAGCAGCCAAGGGACACTAGTAGAAGAGACCCAGTACTTC | CASSQGTLVEETQYF
. | . | TRBJ2-7 | TRBV6-5 | TGTGCCAGCAGTACGGACGGTTTCTCCTACGAGCAGTACTTC | CASSTDGFSYEQYF
. | . | TRBJ2-5 | TRBV6-6 | TGTGCCAGCATCCCACTAGGGGGGGAGACCCAGTACTTC | CASIPLGGETQYF
. | . | TRBJ1-2 | TRBV7-3 | TGTGCCAGCAGTCCGGGCGGCAGCCTCTATGGCTACACCTTC | CASSPGGSLYGYTF
few | . | TRBJ2-1 | TRBV7-3 | TGTGCCAGCAGCTTAATTGGCACCAATGAGCAGTTCTTC | CASSLIGTNEQFF
. | TRBD1 | TRBJ2-7 | TRBV6-2/TRBV6-3 | TGTGCCAGCAGCCACGGGACAGGGGGTACCTACGAGCAGTACTTC | CASSHGTGGTYEQYF
. | . | TRBJ2-7 | TRBV20-1 | TGCAGTGCCCGACGGAGGGGAACTTTGGGCGAGCAGTACTTC | CSARRRGTLGEQYF
. | TRBD1 | TRBJ1-2 | TRBV6-1 | TGTGCCAGCAGGACGGGACAGGGAGGTTTCGATGGCTACACCTTC | CASRTGQGGFDGYTF
few | TRBD1 | TRBJ2-1 | TRBV11-2 | TGTGCCAGCAGCTTGGACAGGGGGGTCAATGAGCAGTTCTTC | CASSLDRGVNEQFF
few | . | TRBJ2-2 | TRBV7-9 | TGTGCCAGCAGCTTAGCGACCGTGAACACCGGGGAGCTGTTTTTT | CASSLATVNTGELFF
. | TRBD2 | TRBJ2-1 | TRBV14 | TGTGCCAGCAGCCAAGGATCTAGCGGACCTGTGGAGCAGTTCTTC | CASSQGSSGPVEQFF
. | . | TRBJ2-2 | TRBV7-9 | TGTGCCAGCAGCTTAGCAGCGGTGAACACCGGGGAGCTGTTTTTT | CASSLAAVNTGELFF
. | . | TRBJ2-5 | TRBV2 | TGTGCCAGCAGTGAGTCGAGTGAGACCCAGTACTTC | CASSESSETQYF
few | . | TRBJ1-3 | TRBV20-1 | TGCAGTGCAGAGGGACAACAACTGAGAAACACCATATATTTT | CSAEGQQLRNTIYF
few | TRBD1 | TRBJ2-2 | TRBV7-9 | TGTGCCAGCAGAGAGTGGACAGGGGGCCTCACCGGGGAGCTGTTTTTT | CASREWTGGLTGELFF
few | . | TRBJ2-5 | TRBV9 | TGTGCCAGCAGCGACGGATCTTCCCAAGAGACCCAGTACTTC | CASSDGSSQETQYF
few | . | TRBJ2-3 | TRBV7-7 | TGTGCCAGCAGCTTAGCGATTGGCACAGATACGCAGTATTTT | CASSLAIGTDTQYF
. | . | TRBJ2-4 | TRBV12-3/TRBV12-4 | TGTGCCAGCAGTTTTTCGAGTTCCCGAGCCAAAAACATTCAGTACTTC | CASSFSSSRAKNIQYF